This T cell receptor beta chain is from a study of T cells in localized non-small cell lung cancer. The V gene's germline CDR1 is SGHNT and CDR2 YYREEE (reference sequence). This CDR3 is built from 16 residues. V dropped 5 bases and J dropped 1; count of bases not matched to a gene: 6. Measured with immunoSEQ multiplex PCR; TCRdb has only the in-frame clones, and not every one. The sample yields under 15,000 clones, roughly 80% seen once. This clonotype originated in a male donor at least 60 years old with stage I squamous cell lung carcinoma. The gene calls are TRBV5-4 and TRBJ2-3; 11 nucleotides align to TRBD2. The sequencing used peripheral blood, collected before any cancer treatment. In DNA form, the CDR3 reads TGTGCCAGCAGACGGGGACTAGCGGAGGGCACAGATACGCAGTATTTT. It yields the protein CASRRGLAEGTDTQYF.